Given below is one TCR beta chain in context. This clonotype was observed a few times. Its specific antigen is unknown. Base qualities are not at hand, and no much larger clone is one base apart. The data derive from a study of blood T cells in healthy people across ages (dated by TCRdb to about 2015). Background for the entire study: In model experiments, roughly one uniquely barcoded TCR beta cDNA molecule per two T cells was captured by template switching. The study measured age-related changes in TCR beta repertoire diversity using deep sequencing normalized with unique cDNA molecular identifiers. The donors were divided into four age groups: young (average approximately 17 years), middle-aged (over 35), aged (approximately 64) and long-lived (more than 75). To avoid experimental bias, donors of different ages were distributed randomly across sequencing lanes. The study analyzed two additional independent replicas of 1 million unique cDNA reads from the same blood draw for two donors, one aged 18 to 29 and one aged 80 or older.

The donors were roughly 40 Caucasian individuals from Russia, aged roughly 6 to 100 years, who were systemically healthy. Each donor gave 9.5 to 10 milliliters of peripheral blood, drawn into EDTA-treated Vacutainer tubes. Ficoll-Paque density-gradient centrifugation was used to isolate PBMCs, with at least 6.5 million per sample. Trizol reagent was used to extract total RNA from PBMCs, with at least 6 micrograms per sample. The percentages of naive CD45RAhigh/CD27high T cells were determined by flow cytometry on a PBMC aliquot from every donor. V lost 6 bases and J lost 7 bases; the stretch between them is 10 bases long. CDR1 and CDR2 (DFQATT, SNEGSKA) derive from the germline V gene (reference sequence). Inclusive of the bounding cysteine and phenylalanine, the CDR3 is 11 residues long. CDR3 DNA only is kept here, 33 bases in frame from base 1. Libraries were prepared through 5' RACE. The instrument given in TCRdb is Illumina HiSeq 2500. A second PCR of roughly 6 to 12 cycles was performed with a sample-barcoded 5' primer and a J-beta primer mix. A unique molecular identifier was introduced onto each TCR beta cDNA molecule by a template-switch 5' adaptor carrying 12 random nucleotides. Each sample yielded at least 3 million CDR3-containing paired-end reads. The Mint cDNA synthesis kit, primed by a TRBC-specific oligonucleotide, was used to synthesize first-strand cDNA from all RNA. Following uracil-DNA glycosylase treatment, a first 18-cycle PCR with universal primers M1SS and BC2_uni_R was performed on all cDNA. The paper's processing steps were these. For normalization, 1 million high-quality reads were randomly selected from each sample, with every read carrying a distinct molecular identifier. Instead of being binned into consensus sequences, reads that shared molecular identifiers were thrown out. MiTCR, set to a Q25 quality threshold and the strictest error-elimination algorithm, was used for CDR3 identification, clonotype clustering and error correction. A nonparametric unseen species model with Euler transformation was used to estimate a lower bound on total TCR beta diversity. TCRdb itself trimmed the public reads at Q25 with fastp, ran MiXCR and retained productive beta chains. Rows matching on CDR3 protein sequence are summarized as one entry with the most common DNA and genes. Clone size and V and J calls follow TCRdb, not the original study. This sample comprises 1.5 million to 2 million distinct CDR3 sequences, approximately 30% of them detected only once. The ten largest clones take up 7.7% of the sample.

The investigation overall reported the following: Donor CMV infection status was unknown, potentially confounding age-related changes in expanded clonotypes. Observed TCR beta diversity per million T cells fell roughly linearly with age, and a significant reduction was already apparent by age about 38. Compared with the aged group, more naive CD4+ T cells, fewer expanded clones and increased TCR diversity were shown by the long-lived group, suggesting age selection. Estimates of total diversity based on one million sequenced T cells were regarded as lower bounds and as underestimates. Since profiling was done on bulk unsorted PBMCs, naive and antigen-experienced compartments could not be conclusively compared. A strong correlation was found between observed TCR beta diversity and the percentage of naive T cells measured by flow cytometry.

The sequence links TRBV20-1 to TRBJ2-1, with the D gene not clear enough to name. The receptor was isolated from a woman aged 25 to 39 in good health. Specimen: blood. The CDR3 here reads CSASRLNEQFF. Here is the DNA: TGCAGTGCCTCCCGATTGAATGAGCAGTTCTTC.